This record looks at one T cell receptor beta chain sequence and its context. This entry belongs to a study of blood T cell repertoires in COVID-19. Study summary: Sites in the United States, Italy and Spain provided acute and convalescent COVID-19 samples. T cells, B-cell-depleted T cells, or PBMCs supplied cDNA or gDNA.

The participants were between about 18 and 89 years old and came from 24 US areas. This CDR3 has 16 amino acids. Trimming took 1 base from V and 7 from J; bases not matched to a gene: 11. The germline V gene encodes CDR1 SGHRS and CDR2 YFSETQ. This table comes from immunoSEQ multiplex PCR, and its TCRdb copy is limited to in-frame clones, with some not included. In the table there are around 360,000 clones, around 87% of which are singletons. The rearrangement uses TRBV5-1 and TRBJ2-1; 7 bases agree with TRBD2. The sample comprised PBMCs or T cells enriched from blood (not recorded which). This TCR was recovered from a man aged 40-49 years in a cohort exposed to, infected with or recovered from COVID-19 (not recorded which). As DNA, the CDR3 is TGCGCCAGCAGCTTGCCGCTCGGACTAGTTCGGAATGAGCAGTTCTTC. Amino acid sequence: CASSLPLGLVRNEQFF. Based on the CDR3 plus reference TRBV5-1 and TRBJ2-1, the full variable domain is KAGVTQTPRYLIKTRGQQVTLSCSPISGHRSVSWYQQTPGQGLQFLFEYFSETQRNKGNFPGRFSGRQFSNSRSEMNVSTLELGDSALYLCASSLPLGLVRNEQFFGPGTRLTVL.